Below, 20 T cell receptor beta chains from the same sample are listed, as sequenced in a study of OX40 agonist ivuxolimab in advanced cancers. The repertoire was sequenced with immunoSEQ multiplex PCR; TCRdb's copy has only in-frame clones and lacks some. The table has about 150,000 clones, 94% seen once. The sample was CD4+ or CD8+ T cells sorted from blood, taken in a trial of the OX40 agonist ivuxolimab. The source is an adult with an advanced solid tumor such as melanoma, head and neck, liver or kidney cancer.

The genes are TRBV7-2 and TRBJ2-7; D is unresolved. V shed 5 bases and J shed 4 bases, with 12 bases lying between them. Germline V gene lookup returns CDR1 SGHTA and CDR2 FQGNSA. The CDR3 runs 13 residues. CDR3 loop: CASSQAPGYEQYF. Written as DNA, the CDR3 is TGTGCCAGCAGCCAGGCCCCCGGTTACGAGCAGTACTTC.

The chain has TRBV5-1 and TRBJ2-2; 7 bases fit TRBD2. Germline V lookup: CDR1 SGHRS, CDR2 YFSETQ. The ends lost 4 bases at V and 2 bases at J; junction bases unmatched: 11. This CDR3 region has 17 residues. CDR3 loop: CASSETAGRPNTGELFF. CDR3 DNA sequence: TGCGCCAGCAGCGAGACCGCCGGGAGGCCAAACACCGGGGAGCTGTTTTTT.

The V and J genes are TRBV6-5 and TRBJ2-7; the D is unclear. The germline V and J ends were trimmed by 0 bases and 7 bases, with 10 bases remaining between them. There are 13 residues in the CDR3. Germline CDR1 reads MNHEY; CDR2 reads SVGAGI. The CDR3 loop is CASSYSATNEQYF. The CDR3 DNA sequence: TGTGCCAGCAGTTACTCGGCGACGAATGAGCAGTACTTC.

J is TRBJ2-6 and V is TRBV18; 7 bases align to TRBD2. This CDR3 contains 18 residues. Germline V gives CDR1 KGHSH, CDR2 LQKENI. The junction had 13 bases not matched to a gene; V was cut back by 6 bases and J by 2 bases. CDR3 nucleotides: TGTGCCAGCTCCCCCCCTGGGCCGGGGGGTGCTGGGGCCAACGTCCTGACTTTC. This encodes CASSPPGPGGAGANVLTF. Together with reference TRBV18 and TRBJ2-6, the CDR3 gives the full variable domain: NAGVMQNPRHLVRRRGQEARLRCSPMKGHSHVYWYRQLPEEGLKFMVYLQKENIIDESGMPKERFSAEFPKEGPSILRIQQVVRGDSAAYFCASSPPGPGGAGANVLTFGAGSRLTVL.

The gene calls are TRBV21-1 and TRBJ2-1; the listed D gene, TRBD1, was not tested against the DNA. TRBV21-1 is given as a pseudogene. This CDR3 is 15 amino acids long. The CDR3 DNA reads as TGTGCCAGCAGATGGGGTGGGGGTCCAGGGGGTGAGCAGTTCTTC. Translating gives CASRWGGGPGGEQFF.

V gene TRBV19 combines with J gene TRBJ2-1; D is unclear. V gave up 3 bases and J gave up 6 bases, with 9 bases separating them. CDR1 and CDR2 (germline): LNHDA, SQIVND (reference sequence). The CDR3 contains 13 residues. CDR3 amino acids: CASSMSLANEQFF. The CDR3 coding sequence is TGTGCCAGTAGTATGAGTTTGGCCAATGAGCAGTTCTTC.

J is TRBJ2-2 and V is TRBV11-3, with D perhaps TRBD1 (6 bases). Germline-derived CDR1 and CDR2 are SGHNT and YENEEA. The CDR3 is made up of 17 amino acids. V lost 3 bases and J 2 bases, leaving 16 bases between the germline ends. This CDR3 reads CASSFWTDKTNTGELFF. In DNA, the CDR3 is TGTGCCAGCAGCTTCTGGACAGACAAAACAAACACCGGGGAGCTGTTTTTT.

This chain links TRBV9 with TRBJ2-5, with TRBD2 matching 7 bases. Germline values: CDR1 SGDLS, CDR2 YYNGEE. This CDR3 region has 15 residues. The junction had 7 bases not matched to a gene; V was cut back by 3 bases and J by 2 bases. Written as DNA, the CDR3 is TGTGCCAGCAGCGGCGGGACTACTCTTCAAGAGACCCAGTACTTC. Translating it yields CASSGGTTLQETQYF.

V gene TRBV28 combines with J gene TRBJ1-5; the D is unclear. The CDR3 is 15 amino acids. V lost 3 bases and J lost 7, with 16 bases in between. The germline V gene encodes CDR1 MDHEN and CDR2 SYDVKM. The CDR3 spells CASSFFSGVEQPQHF. As DNA, the CDR3 is TGTGCCAGCAGTTTCTTCTCGGGCGTGGAGCAGCCCCAGCATTTT.

This chain links TRBV30 with TRBJ2-4; D perhaps matches TRBD2 (7 bases). The V gene's germline CDR1 is GTSNPN and CDR2 SVGIG (reference sequence). The ends were cut back, 1 base at V and 9 bases at J, with 16 bases in the middle. The CDR3 sequence is 14 residues long. Written as DNA, the CDR3 is TGTGCCTGGAGTGGAGGCGGGGGCAGGGGCATTCAGTACTTC. Its translation is CAWSGGGGRGIQYF.

The chain recombines TRBV20-1 with TRBJ1-2; 9 nucleotides align to TRBD1. The CDR3 runs to 11 residues. CDR1 DFQATT and CDR2 SNEGSKA come from the germline V gene (reference sequence). The J segment lost 10 bases and the V segment lost 4 bases, leaving 4 bases of the junction unmatched. CDR3: CSANRDRVYTF. The CDR3 nucleotides are TGCAGTGCTAATAGGGACAGGGTCTACACCTTC.

The chain links TRBV30 to TRBJ1-5, with TRBD1 matching 8 bases. CDR1 is GTSNPN, CDR2 SVGIG, per germline (reference sequence). With V trimmed by 3 bases and J by 7 bases, 8 bases remained unmatched. The length of the CDR3 is 14 residues. CDR3: CAWRKDRGGQPQHF. CDR3 in DNA: TGTGCCTGGAGGAAAGACAGGGGCGGGCAGCCCCAGCATTTT.

The rearrangement links TRBV6-1 to TRBJ2-3; D remains ambiguous. There are 12 residues in the CDR3. Trimming left V 2 bases short and J 6 bases short, with 6 bases between. Germline V CDR1 and CDR2: MNHNS, SASEGT. This CDR3 is CASSETRDTQYF. DNA of the CDR3: TGTGCCAGCAGTGAAACGAGGGATACGCAGTATTTT.

This chain uses TRBV6-5 with TRBJ1-1; 7 bases match TRBD1. V lost 7 bases to trimming and J lost 3 bases; unmatched junction nucleotides: 8. The germline V gene has CDR1 MNHEY and CDR2 SVGAGI. The CDR3 loop spans 14 amino acids. In nucleotides, the CDR3 is TGTGCCAGCATACGACAGGGAACGGACACTGAAGCTTTCTTT. It yields the protein CASIRQGTDTEAFF.

The chain is built from TRBV18 and TRBJ2-5; D ambiguous. This CDR3 contains 15 residues. Germline CDR1 KGHSH, CDR2 LQKENI. Deletions cut 3 bases from V and 1 base from J, with 12 bases between. In nucleotides, the CDR3 is TGTGCCAGCTCACCCTTCCCCGGCTTCCAAGAGACCCAGTACTTC. This encodes CASSPFPGFQETQYF.

V is TRBV4-1 and J is TRBJ2-4, with D possibly being TRBD1 (6 bases). Germline loops: CDR1 MGHRA, CDR2 YSYEKL. This CDR3 is built from 16 residues. Trimming left V 8 bases short and J 0 bases short, with 17 bases between. In DNA form, the CDR3 reads TGCGCCAGCCTTAGCAAGGGACAACTAGCCAAAAACATTCAGTACTTC. Translation: CASLSKGQLAKNIQYF.

The chain combines TRBV4-1 with TRBJ1-1; unclear D gene. CDR3 length: 14 amino acids. Germline assignment: CDR1 MGHRA and CDR2 YSYEKL. Trimming removed 1 base at V and 5 bases at J, with 11 bases between. CDR3 bases: TGCGCCAGCAGCCAAGGGAGGGTGAGTACTGAAGCTTTCTTT. Encoded protein: CASSQGRVSTEAFF.

The J gene is TRBJ2-7, the V gene TRBV2, with D perhaps matching TRBD2 (6 bases). The germline V gene has CDR1 SNHLY and CDR2 FYNNEI. With 5 bases removed from V and 9 bases from J, the gap between germline ends came to 11 bases. CDR3 size: 11 residues. CDR3 in amino acids: CASSLQLAQYF. The CDR3 DNA reads as TGTGCCAGCAGTCTTCAACTAGCGCAGTACTTC.

The chain couples TRBV5-5 to TRBJ1-5, with 9 bases lining up with TRBD1. In germline, CDR1 is SGHKS, CDR2 YYEKEE (reference sequence). V lost 0 bases to trimming and J lost 4 bases; unmatched junction nucleotides: 5. The CDR3 loop spans 16 amino acids. Written as DNA, the CDR3 is TGTGCCAGCAGCTTGGGTTGGGGACAGGGAAATCAGCCCCAGCATTTT. Amino acid sequence: CASSLGWGQGNQPQHF.

This chain links TRBV6-5 with TRBJ2-3, with a possible D match to TRBD1 (6 bases). The CDR3 contains 16 residues. CDR1 and CDR2 (germline): MNHEY, SVGAGI. The V and J ends lost 2 bases and 0 bases respectively, with 12 bases between them. The CDR3 DNA sequence: TGTGCCAGCAGTTACCCCGGGACACTCAGCACAGATACGCAGTATTTT. Residues: CASSYPGTLSTDTQYF.